The 9 T cell receptor beta chains given below trace back to one sample, sequenced in a study of regulatory T cells in long-lasting Graves disease. Time point: persistent/refractory GD, antithyroid drugs over 5 years with positive TRAb. Extracted RNA from PBMCs served as the source of the TCR library. Combining iRepertoire HTBI primers with Arm-PCR of CDR3 regions, the authors built TCR beta libraries. MiXCR was run by TCRdb on the multiplex PCR reads, yielding one entry per CDR3 protein. Found here are 390,000 or so distinct CDR3 sequences, roughly 25% of them singletons; the top ten hold under 35%. The specimen comprised peripheral blood mononuclear cells (PBMCs), sampled when the disease was refractory, from a patient treated with antithyroid drugs. These receptors came from a woman aged 40 to 50 with Graves disease.

V is TRBV6-2 or TRBV6-3 and J is TRBJ2-7; 15 nucleotides align to TRBD2. Germline lookup yields CDR1 MNHEY and CDR2 SVGEGT. Unmatched junction bases numbered 5, after V lost 4 bases and J lost 4 bases. This CDR3 is 16 amino acids long. This CDR3 reads CASSSSGTSGRYEQYF. CDR3 nucleotides: TGTGCCAGCAGTTCGTCCGGGACTAGCGGGAGGTACGAGCAGTACTTC.

This clonotype turned up a few times. The chain has TRBV10-3 and TRBJ1-2; D unclear. This CDR3 contains 12 residues. Germline values: CDR1 ENHRY, CDR2 SYGVKD. V was cut by 4 bases and J by 4 bases, with 7 bases left in between. Here the CDR3 reads CAISGESYGYTF. The CDR3 DNA sequence: TGTGCCATCAGTGGCGAATCCTATGGCTACACCTTC.

The chain couples TRBV27 to TRBJ2-7; the D gene is possibly TRBD1 (6 bases). The CDR3 is 14 residues long. Germline CDR1 and CDR2: MNHEY and SMNVEV (reference sequence). Trimming stripped 7 bases from V and 4 bases from J, with 17 bases between. The DNA for the CDR3 is TGTGCCAGCACTCCATCCGGGACAATTTACGAGCAGTACTTC. Translating it yields CASTPSGTIYEQYF.

V and J are TRBV5-1 and TRBJ1-1; 10 nucleotides match TRBD1. The CDR3 length is 18 residues. Germline assignment: CDR1 SGHRS and CDR2 YFSETQ. With V trimmed by 0 bases and J by 2 bases, 10 bases remained unmatched. CDR3 bases: TGCGCCAGCAGCTTGGGGACCGGACAGGGGGGACTCAACACTGAAGCTTTCTTT. It encodes CASSLGTGQGGLNTEAFF.

This chain links TRBV29-1 with TRBJ2-7; 8 bases align to TRBD1. The length of the CDR3 is 16 residues. Trimming cost V 6 bases and J 2 bases; bases outside gene matches: 15. CDR1 is SQVTM and CDR2 is ANQGSEA in the germline V gene. The CDR3 DNA follows: TGCAGCGTGTTGGGCCCCGGACAGGGAGGAACCTACGAGCAGTACTTC. It yields the protein CSVLGPGQGGTYEQYF.

This clonotype was counted only a few times. The V call is TRBV20-1, the J call TRBJ2-5; 12 nucleotides align to TRBD2. CDR1 is DFQATT and CDR2 is SNEGSKA in the germline V gene (reference sequence). Germline trimming cut 4 bases from V and 4 bases from J; bases unmatched to any gene: 4. The CDR3 is 14 residues long. The CDR3 region has the DNA TGCAGTGCTATTCCTAGCGGGAGGGGAGAGACCCAGTACTTC. Translating it yields CSAIPSGRGETQYF.

In this sample, this clonotype turned up many times. The chain employs TRBV27 and TRBJ1-1; no firm D call. V was cut by 1 base and J by 4 bases, with 19 bases left in between. From germline, CDR1 is MNHEY and CDR2 SMNVEV (reference sequence). CDR3 length: 17 amino acids. The CDR3 DNA sequence: TGTGCCAGCAGTTTATATTCCCCCCTAGGCGGTAGCACTGAAGCTTTCTTT. It yields the protein CASSLYSPLGGSTEAFF.

This clonotype was seen just once. The chain has TRBV20-1 and TRBJ2-7; D ambiguous. Per the germline V gene, CDR1 is DFQATT and CDR2 is SNEGSKA (reference sequence). CDR3 length: 13 amino acids. Trimming left V 1 base short and J 3 bases short, with 10 bases between. The DNA of the CDR3 is TGCAGTGCTAGAGGTTACTTATACTACGAGCAGTACTTC. Protein: CSARGYLYYEQYF.

This clonotype was found many times. CDR3 nucleotides: TGTGCCACCCAGCTAGCGGGGTACGAGCAGTACTTC. This translates into CATQLAGYEQYF. The V call is TRBV28, the J call TRBJ2-7, with 9 bases aligning to TRBD2. This CDR3 spans 12 amino acids. V lost 10 bases and J lost 4; bases outside the gene matches: 5. CDR1 is MDHEN and CDR2 is SYDVKM in the germline V gene.